This T cell receptor (beta chain) was recorded in a study of regulatory T cells in long-lasting Graves disease. Indicated time point: persistent/refractory GD, antithyroid drugs over 5 years with positive TRAb. Following extraction of RNA from PBMCs, that RNA was used to make the TCR library. TCR beta libraries were built with iRepertoire HTBI primers and Arm-PCR of CDR3 regions. TCRdb independently ran MiXCR on the multiplex PCR reads; one entry per CDR3 protein. The data contain under 450,000 distinct CDR3 sequences, around a quarter of them singletons. Trimming left V 6 bases short and J 6 bases short, with 15 bases between. The CDR3 spans 14 residues. CDR1 is MNHEY and CDR2 is SMNVEV in the germline V gene (reference sequence).

The chain joins TRBV27 to TRBJ1-5; perhaps TRBD1 as D (6 bases). The sequencing used peripheral blood mononuclear cells (PBMCs), collected when the disease was refractory, from a patient treated with antithyroid drugs. This receptor was obtained from a female donor with Graves disease. In nucleotides, the CDR3 is TGTGCCAGCAGCGCCGACAGGTCGGCTCAGCCCCAGCATTTT. This sequence encodes CASSADRSAQPQHF.